Listed below are T cell receptor beta chains from one sample, sequenced in a study of control samples from healthy donors and cancer patients. Measured with immunoSEQ multiplex PCR; TCRdb has only the in-frame clones, and not every one. The table lists under 150,000 clones, 88% of them singletons. What was sequenced was blood. The receptors originated from a man aged 35 to 55 in good health. Both conserved end residues are part of each CDR3. D genes are given only for firm matches. Clone size appears in some rows only: once, few, many, or a class for an expanded clone.

TRBJ1-1 NA NA TRBV7-9 CASSLEFLNTEAFF TGTGCCAGCAGCTTAGAATTTTTGAACACTGAAGCTTTCTTT
TRBJ2-1 TRBD1 NA TRBV5-1 CASSLTRQGHNNEQFF TGCGCCAGCAGCTTGACCCGACAGGGCCATAACAATGAGCAGTTCTTC
TRBJ2-5 TRBD1 NA TRBV5-1 CASSLTTRGLETQYF TGCGCCAGCAGCTTGACAACTAGGGGGCTGGAGACCCAGTACTTC
TRBJ2-7 TRBD2 NA TRBV11-3 CASSLSGGAAYEQYF TGTGCCAGCAGTCTTAGCGGGGGGGCGGCCTACGAGCAGTACTTC
TRBJ1-5 NA NA TRBV27 CASSSRVGSNQPQHF TGTGCCAGCAGTTCCCGTGTAGGGAGCAATCAGCCCCAGCATTTT
TRBJ1-1 NA NA TRBV12-3/TRBV12-4 CASKPSPNTEAFF TGTGCCAGCAAACCCTCTCCGAACACTGAAGCTTTCTTT
TRBJ1-5 NA NA TRBV27 CASSLAGMGNQPQHF TGTGCCAGCAGTTTAGCTGGGATGGGCAATCAGCCCCAGCATTTT
TRBJ1-5 NA NA TRBV30 CAWSVGDTNQPQHF TGTGCCTGGAGTGTAGGGGACACCAATCAGCCCCAGCATTTT
TRBJ2-3 TRBD1 few TRBV6-5 CASRPGQGIADTQYF TGTGCCAGCAGGCCAGGACAGGGGATCGCAGATACGCAGTATTTT
TRBJ1-1 NA NA TRBV5-5 CASSLVGVEGTEAFF TGTGCCAGCAGCTTGGTTGGGGTAGAGGGCACTGAAGCTTTCTTT
TRBJ1-4 TRBD1 NA TRBV2 CASRPGQGSEKLFF TGTGCCAGCAGGCCGGGACAGGGGTCGGAAAAACTGTTTTTT
TRBJ1-2 NA NA TRBV6-5 CASTQGPIGGYTF TGTGCCAGCACCCAGGGTCCTATAGGGGGCTACACCTTC
TRBJ2-1 TRBD2 NA TRBV28 CASTEYGTRHEQFF TGTGCCAGCACAGAATACGGGACTAGACATGAGCAGTTCTTC
TRBJ2-5 NA NA TRBV29-1 CSVLTGEGETQYF TGCAGCGTTCTGACAGGGGAGGGGGAGACCCAGTACTTC
TRBJ1-1 NA NA TRBV6-5 CASSYGGGATEAFF TGTGCCAGCAGTTATGGGGGGGGAGCCACTGAAGCTTTCTTT
TRBJ2-2 NA few TRBV4-1 CASSQEGQKNTGELFF TGCGCCAGCAGCCAAGAGGGGCAGAAGAACACCGGGGAGCTGTTTTTT
TRBJ1-4 TRBD1 NA TRBV4-3 CASSQESQGANEKLFF TGCGCCAGCAGCCAAGAATCCCAGGGGGCTAATGAAAAACTGTTTTTT
TRBJ2-2 NA NA TRBV6-5 CASSYSMEAGELFF TGTGCCAGCAGTTACTCGATGGAAGCCGGGGAGCTGTTTTTT
TRBJ1-1 NA NA TRBV30 CAWRQETEAFF TGTGCCTGGAGGCAGGAGACTGAAGCTTTCTTT
TRBJ2-3 NA NA TRBV9 CASSVAKSTDTQYF TGTGCCAGCAGCGTAGCTAAGAGCACAGATACGCAGTATTTT
TRBJ2-1 TRBD2 NA TRBV5-1 CASSLGLAGNEQFF TGCGCCAGCAGCCTGGGACTAGCTGGAAATGAGCAGTTCTTC
TRBJ1-1 NA NA TRBV5-1 CASKGETEAFF TGCGCCAGCAAGGGGGAAACTGAAGCTTTCTTT
TRBJ1-6 TRBD1 NA TRBV15 CATSRRDSNSPLHF TGTGCCACCAGCCGACGGGACAGCAATTCACCCCTCCACTTT